This T cell receptor beta chain was found in a study of type 1 regulatory T cells. Background on the study: This in vitro CD4 product, T-allo10, is enriched for Tr1 cells and alloantigen-specific.

This CDR3 region has 13 residues. V lost 6 bases, J lost 2 bases, and 11 bases lay in between. The V gene's germline CDR1 is MDHEN and CDR2 SYDVKM. TCRdb passed the reads through MiXCR, listing each CDR3 protein once. The sample lists about 100,000 distinct CDR3 sequences; 30% to 35% were seen once. The sequenced sample consisted of CD4+ T cells, either the whole sample or a sorted fraction (not recorded which). This chain connects TRBV28 to TRBJ2-7; D perhaps matches TRBD1 (6 bases). The clonotype originates from a human donor in good health. In DNA form, the CDR3 reads TGTGCCAGCAGCTGGGGGCAGACCTACGAGCAGTACTTC. This codes for CASSWGQTYEQYF.